This T cell receptor beta chain emerged from a study of T cells in Graves' hyperthyroidism and ophthalmopathy. Germline V gene lookup returns CDR1 DFQATT and CDR2 SNEGSKA (reference sequence). J gave up 1 base and V 5 bases, and 7 bases lay outside the gene matches. The CDR3 loop spans 14 amino acids. In this sample, this clonotype turned up a few times. Amplification yielded TCR beta CDR3 regions, with RNA transcripts as the source. In the first-round RT-PCR of the TCR CDR3, the HTBI primer set was used. Each CDR3 protein gets one entry after TCRdb re-called the multiplex PCR reads with MiXCR. Among 500,000 to 600,000 distinct CDR3 sequences, approximately 49% were seen once, and the ten largest hold 35% to 50%.

This clonotype was obtained from an adult woman with Graves' disease, either hyperthyroidism or ophthalmopathy (not recorded which). Material for sequencing was peripheral blood or thyroid tissue (not recorded which). The V and J genes are TRBV20-1 and TRBJ2-5; TRBD1 matches 7 bases. CDR3 in amino acids: CSAYTRDSQETQYF. In DNA form, the CDR3 reads TGCAGTGCTTATACCCGGGACAGCCAAGAGACCCAGTACTTC.